The present T cell receptor (beta chain) was sequenced within a study of blood T cell repertoires in COVID-19. Whole-study context: Acute-phase and convalescent COVID-19 samples originated in the United States, Italy and Spain.

Original methodology: Cell counts per sample came from amplifying reference gene primers. TCRdb's copy holds only in-frame clones and misses some; the assay was immunoSEQ multiplex PCR. V and J calls and clone size are those listed in that table; D and trimming were worked out from the DNA. The table has around 190,000 clones, roughly 82% seen once. The CDR3 is made up of 13 amino acids. V shed 6 bases and J shed 7 bases, with 15 bases lying between them. Germline lookup yields CDR1 ENHRY and CDR2 SYGVKD. Sequenced: peripheral blood. V is TRBV10-3 and J is TRBJ2-5, with D maybe TRBD1 (6 bases). This sequence originates from a human donor in a cohort sampled during active COVID-19. CDR3 bases: TGTGCCATCAGACCGGGACAAGAGTTGACCCAGTACTTC. It specifies CAIRPGQELTQYF.